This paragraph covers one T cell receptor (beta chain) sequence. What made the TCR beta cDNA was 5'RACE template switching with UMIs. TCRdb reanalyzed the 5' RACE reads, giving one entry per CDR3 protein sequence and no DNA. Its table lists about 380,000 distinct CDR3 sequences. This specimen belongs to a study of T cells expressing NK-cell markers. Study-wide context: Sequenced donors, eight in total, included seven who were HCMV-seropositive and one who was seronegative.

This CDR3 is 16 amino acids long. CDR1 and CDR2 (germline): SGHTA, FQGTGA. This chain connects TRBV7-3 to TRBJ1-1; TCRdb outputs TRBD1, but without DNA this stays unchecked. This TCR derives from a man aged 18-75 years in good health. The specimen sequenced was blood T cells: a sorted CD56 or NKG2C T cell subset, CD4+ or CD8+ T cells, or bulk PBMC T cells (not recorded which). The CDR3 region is CASSSQPGTGNTEAFF. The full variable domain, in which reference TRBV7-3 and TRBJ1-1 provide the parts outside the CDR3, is GAGVSQTPSNKVTEKGKYVELRCDPISGHTALYWYRQSLGQGPEFLIYFQGTGAADDSGLPNDRFFAVRPEGSVSTLKIQRTERGDSAVYLCASSSQPGTGNTEAFFGQGTRLTVV.